The TCR beta chain under discussion was sequenced for a study of Ad26.COV2.S vaccination and SARS-CoV-2 variants. Profiled with immunoSEQ multiplex PCR; TCRdb holds only in-frame clones, not every one. Seen here are 380,000 or so clones, about 80% observed once, and the top ten hold more than 7%. Treatment defined: about 20 received Ad26.COV2.S at low or high dose, single or two shots; roughly 5 received placebo; per-sample allocation not given. Sampling was done on day 63 after the first vaccine or placebo injection. V lost 5 bases and J lost 4; bases outside the gene matches: 5. Germline loops: CDR1 SGHTS, CDR2 YDEGEE. This CDR3 contains 13 residues.

This clonotype originated in a person between 18 and 65 years old who received the Ad26.COV2.S COVID-19 vaccine or a placebo. The sample in question was peripheral blood, obtained in a trial of Ad26.COV2.S vaccine versus placebo. This chain joins TRBV5-8 and TRBJ2-7, with 8 bases identical to TRBD2. CDR3 in amino acids: CASRGLGKYEQYF. Written as DNA, the CDR3 is TGTGCCAGCAGGGGACTAGGAAAATACGAGCAGTACTTC.